One and the same sample provided the 2 T cell receptor beta chains below, sequenced in a study of T-cell memory formation after mild COVID-19 (dated by TCRdb to the early 2020s). Library method: 5' RACE. TCRdb shows the sequencer as Illumina NovaSeq 6000. The raw public data were reprocessed by TCRdb itself: fastp quality trimming at Q25, MiXCR clonotype calling, in-frame beta chains only. Each record represents a unique CDR3 protein, reported with the most common genes and DNA among its rows. The sample table holds 400,000 to 500,000 distinct CDR3 sequences, of which over 15% were seen once. About 8.8% of the sample rests with the top ten. Input material: PBMCs or a T cell subset sorted from them (not recorded which). The origin of the receptors is an adult woman who had mild COVID-19 (a few samples of this study predate the infection). The sample titles of this study are shuffled in the database, so cell type and time point are left out; the donor was told from shared clones.

In this sample, this clonotype turned up a few times. The rearrangement uses TRBV7-2 and TRBJ1-5; 10 bases line up with TRBD1. From germline, CDR1 is SGHTA and CDR2 FQGNSA. There are 15 residues in the CDR3. V shed 5 bases, J shed 5 bases, and the junction held 6 bases outside the gene matches. The CDR3 reads CASSTRQGADQPQHF. DNA for the CDR3: TGTGCCAGCAGCACCAGACAGGGGGCAGATCAGCCCCAGCATTTT.

This chain joins TRBV7-9 and TRBJ2-3, with D maybe TRBD1 (6 bases). The CDR3 consists of 14 residues. V dropped 5 bases and J dropped 4 bases, with 13 bases sitting between them. Germline values: CDR1 SEHNR, CDR2 FQNEAQ (reference sequence). CDR3 in amino acids: CASSQQGGADTQYF. In nucleotides, the CDR3 is TGTGCCAGCAGCCAACAGGGTGGCGCAGATACGCAGTATTTT.